Each of the 21 T cell receptor beta chains below was sequenced from the same sample in a study of PD-1 blockade in classical Hodgkin lymphoma. The time point here: cycle 4 day 1 (C4D1), after less than seven weeks of nivolumab. Relapse was seen in all patients after autologous stem cell transplantation, and brentuximab vedotin exposure was variable. Some clones are missing from TCRdb's copy, which holds only in-frame ones; the method was immunoSEQ multiplex PCR. This sample carries just under 65,000 clones, around nine tenths of them seen once, and the ten largest clones take more than 7.5%. Sequenced here: peripheral blood mononuclear cells (PBMCs), sampled before the fourth cycle of nivolumab. All receptors derive from a human donor with classical Hodgkin lymphoma.

This chain connects TRBV29-1 to TRBJ1-4; TRBD1 matches at 10 bases. From germline, CDR1 is SQVTM and CDR2 ANQGSEA. The CDR3 runs 14 residues. V lost 6 bases, J lost 6 bases, and 7 bases stayed unmatched. This CDR3 is CSVRRGTGDEKLFF. CDR3 DNA sequence: TGCAGCGTCAGACGGGGGACAGGGGATGAAAAACTGTTTTTT.

This chain connects TRBV5-1 to TRBJ2-2; no clear D. The V end lost 1 base, the J end lost 0 bases, and 7 bases lay between the germline ends. Germline CDR1 is SGHRS and CDR2 is YFSETQ. This CDR3 spans 15 amino acids. The DNA for the CDR3 is TGCGCCAGCAGCTTGTGGGCCTCGAACACCGGGGAGCTGTTTTTT. Protein product: CASSLWASNTGELFF.

The DNA for the CDR3 is TGTGCCAGTAGTATAGATCGGGACGGATCGGGATCGGCCGGGGAGCTGTTTTTT. Protein sequence: CASSIDRDGSGSAGELFF. V gene TRBV19 combines with J gene TRBJ2-2; the D call may be TRBD1 or TRBD2 (5 bases each). V lost 0 bases and J lost 6, with 20 bases in between. The CDR3 runs 18 residues. CDR1 LNHDA and CDR2 SQIVND come from the germline V gene (reference sequence).

The CDR3 nucleotides are TGTGCCAGCAGTTACTCCCTGAACTCTGGAAACACCATATATTTT. This codes for CASSYSLNSGNTIYF. V usage is TRBV6-5 and J usage is TRBJ1-3; no firm D call. V lost 0 bases, J lost 0 bases, and 6 bases lay in between. Germline CDR1 MNHEY, CDR2 SVGAGI. The CDR3 extends over 15 amino acids.

The V gene is TRBV5-4, the J gene TRBJ2-5; TRBD1 is a possible D gene (6 bases). V lost 0 bases and J lost 2, with 17 bases in between. Germline-derived CDR1 and CDR2 are SGHNT and YYREEE (reference sequence). The CDR3 is 17 residues long. CDR3 region: CASSLGSPGTQQETQYF. The CDR3 bases are TGTGCCAGCAGCTTGGGGTCACCCGGGACACAACAAGAGACCCAGTACTTC.

This chain uses TRBV18 with TRBJ2-3; possibly TRBD2 for D (7 bases). This CDR3 is 14 amino acids long. Germline V gives CDR1 KGHSH, CDR2 LQKENI. V lost 3 bases to trimming and J lost 4 bases, with 11 bases between them. CDR3 region: CASSPTGRADTQYF. As DNA, the CDR3 is TGTGCCAGCTCACCTACAGGGAGGGCAGATACGCAGTATTTT.

J is TRBJ1-2 and V is TRBV7-9; D might be TRBD1 (6 bases). The germline V and J ends were trimmed by 4 bases and 7 bases, with 13 bases remaining between them. The CDR3 loop spans 13 amino acids. The V gene's germline CDR1 is SEHNR and CDR2 FQNEAQ (reference sequence). CDR3 bases: TGTGCCAGCAGCTCTACAGGGACGGGTGGCTACACCTTC. Its protein product is CASSSTGTGGYTF.

V gene TRBV28 combines with J gene TRBJ2-7; a weak D match, TRBD1 (6 bases). V lost 1 base and J 1 base, leaving 20 bases between the germline ends. Per germline, CDR1 MDHEN and CDR2 SYDVKM. The CDR3 spans 18 residues. CDR3 region: CASSLLFGRQESSYEQYF. The CDR3 coding sequence is TGTGCCAGCAGTTTATTGTTTGGCCGACAGGAGAGTTCCTACGAGCAGTACTTC.

This sequence joins TRBV28 and TRBJ2-5, with D hard to call. Trimming pared 1 base from V and 5 bases from J, leaving 2 bases between. The CDR3 is 11 residues long. Germline assignment: CDR1 MDHEN and CDR2 SYDVKM. The CDR3 nucleotides read TGTGCCAGCAGTTTATATGAGACCCAGTACTTC. Amino acid sequence: CASSLYETQYF.

V usage is TRBV10-3 and J usage is TRBJ2-7, with D tentatively TRBD2 (5 bases). Per germline, CDR1 ENHRY and CDR2 SYGVKD. CDR3 size: 16 residues. Trimming removed 0 bases from V and 0 bases from J, with 12 bases in between. The CDR3, as DNA: TGTGCCATCAGTGAGTCAGGGCTAGCCAGCTCCTACGAGCAGTACTTC. Protein: CAISESGLASSYEQYF.

The chain is built from TRBV4-1 and TRBJ1-6; D is possibly TRBD1 (6 bases). The germline V and J ends were trimmed by 3 bases and 8 bases, with 20 bases remaining between them. The CDR3 runs 17 residues. CDR1 and CDR2 from the germline V gene are MGHRA and YSYEKL. The CDR3 protein is CASSHNQNRVWDSPLHF. The DNA for the CDR3 is TGCGCCAGCAGCCATAACCAGAACAGGGTCTGGGATTCACCCCTCCACTTT.

The chain employs TRBV2 and TRBJ2-7; D remains ambiguous. The CDR3 runs 12 residues. CDR1 and CDR2 from the germline V gene are SNHLY and FYNNEI. V lost 4 bases, J lost 1 base, and 5 bases lay in between. Written as DNA, the CDR3 is TGTGCCAGCAGTGCATCATCCTACGAGCAGTACTTC. Translation: CASSASSYEQYF. Full variable domain (remainder filled in from reference TRBV2 and TRBJ2-7): EPEVTQTPSHQVTQMGQEVILRCVPISNHLYFYWYRQILGQKVEFLVSFYNNEISEKSEIFDDQFSVERPDGSNFTLKIRSTKLEDSAMYFCASSASSYEQYFGPGTRLTVT.

This chain uses TRBV28 with TRBJ1-3; TRBD1 might be the D (5 bases). The CDR3 contains 15 residues. Germline CDR1 MDHEN, CDR2 SYDVKM. The V gene lost 7 bases and the J gene lost 3 bases, with 16 bases spanning the gap. CDR3: CASTQKPTVGNTIYF. The DNA for the CDR3 is TGTGCCAGCACCCAAAAGCCGACAGTTGGAAACACCATATATTTT.

V is TRBV5-1 and J is TRBJ2-1, with 7 bases lining up with TRBD1. The length of the CDR3 is 15 residues. Germline lookup yields CDR1 SGHRS and CDR2 YFSETQ. Germline trimming cut 4 bases from V and 9 bases from J; bases unmatched to any gene: 13. This chain's CDR3 is CASSQAGTARVEQFF. CDR3 coding DNA: TGCGCCAGCAGCCAAGCCGGGACAGCTCGTGTTGAGCAGTTCTTC. Looking up the rest from reference TRBV5-1 and TRBJ2-1 gives the full variable domain: KAGVTQTPRYLIKTRGQQVTLSCSPISGHRSVSWYQQTPGQGLQFLFEYFSETQRNKGNFPGRFSGRQFSNSRSEMNVSTLELGDSALYLCASSQAGTARVEQFFGPGTRLTVL.

The chain has TRBV7-6 and TRBJ2-7, with 14 bases identical to TRBD2. The junction had 12 bases not matched to a gene; V was cut back by 1 base and J by 4 bases. The CDR3 extends over 19 amino acids. Germline CDR1 SGHVS, CDR2 FNYEAQ. The CDR3 sequence is CASSLETPGLAGDGYEQYF. The CDR3 DNA reads as TGTGCCAGCAGCTTAGAAACACCGGGACTAGCGGGAGATGGTTACGAGCAGTACTTC.

J is TRBJ1-2 and V is TRBV25-1; D ambiguous. The V end lost 3 bases, the J end lost 7 bases, and 12 bases lay between the germline ends. The CDR3 spans 13 residues. Per germline, CDR1 MGHDK and CDR2 SYGVNS. DNA of the CDR3: TGTGCCAGCAGTGATACCGGGCGGGGTGGCTACACCTTC. This translates into CASSDTGRGGYTF.

The chain carries TRBV11-2 and TRBJ2-7; D unclear. There are 13 residues in the CDR3. Per germline, CDR1 SGHAT and CDR2 FQNNGV. Trimming cost V 5 bases and J 5 bases, with 13 bases left between them. The CDR3 DNA reads as TGTGCCAGCAGCCCACTCTTGTTCGACGAGCAGTACTTC. This translates into CASSPLLFDEQYF. Filled out from reference TRBV11-2 and TRBJ2-7, the complete variable domain reads EAGVAQSPRYKIIEKRQSVAFWCNPISGHATLYWYQQILGQGPKLLIQFQNNGVVDDSQLPKDRFSAERLKGVDSTLKIQPAKLEDSAVYLCASSPLLFDEQYFGPGTRLTVT.

The chain uses TRBV28 and TRBJ2-1, with TRBD2 matching 8 bases. This CDR3 is built from 15 residues. Germline CDR1 reads MDHEN; CDR2 reads SYDVKM. V lost 3 bases, J lost 8 bases, and 9 bases stayed unmatched. This chain's CDR3 is CASSFSAGGLYEQFF. CDR3 sequence (DNA): TGTGCCAGCAGTTTTTCGGCGGGAGGTCTGTATGAGCAGTTCTTC. The complete variable domain, with remaining parts taken from reference TRBV28 and TRBJ2-1, reads DVKVTQSSRYLVKRTGEKVFLECVQDMDHENMFWYRQDPGLGLRLIYFSYDVKMKEKGDIPEGYSVSREKKERFSLILESASTNQTSMYLCASSFSAGGLYEQFFGPGTRLTVL.

The chain employs TRBV28 and TRBJ2-6, with a tentative D call TRBD1 (6 bases). V dropped 4 bases and J dropped 4 bases, with 11 bases sitting between them. Germline CDR1 and CDR2: MDHEN and SYDVKM. CDR3 length equals 15 residues. This CDR3 reads CASSSWTAGANVLTF. In DNA form, the CDR3 reads TGTGCCAGCAGTTCCTGGACAGCGGGGGCCAACGTCCTGACTTTC.

The rearrangement joins TRBV4-1 to TRBJ1-2; D is perhaps TRBD1 (5 bases). Germline assignment: CDR1 MGHRA and CDR2 YSYEKL. Deletions cut 0 bases from V and 9 bases from J, with 14 bases between. The CDR3 has 14 residues. CDR3 residues: CASSQDSTDDRYTF. The CDR3 bases are TGCGCCAGCAGCCAAGATTCGACAGATGATCGCTACACCTTC.

This clone appeared a few times. The rearrangement joins TRBV29-1 to TRBJ2-7, with D unresolved. The CDR3 is made up of 13 amino acids. Germline CDR1 and CDR2: SQVTM and ANQGSEA. With 1 base removed from V and 5 bases from J, the gap between germline ends came to 12 bases. DNA for the CDR3: TGCAGCGTTGAAGTTGCGCTAGTAGACGAGCAGTACTTC. It translates to CSVEVALVDEQYF.